The rows below give T cell receptor beta chains drawn from one sample of a study of T-cell memory formation after mild COVID-19. TCRdb redid the calling of the 5' RACE reads with MiXCR, one entry per CDR3 protein. The sample consists of just over 300,000 distinct CDR3 sequences, roughly 21% of them appearing once. Sample: PBMCs or a T cell subset sorted from them (not recorded which). The receptor set was obtained from a man younger than 30 who had mild COVID-19 (a few samples of this study predate the infection). Cell type and time point are not known. Each CDR3 is given without its conserved first and last residue.

v_gene,len,CDR3aa
TRBV5-1,13,ASSLDRGWQETQY
TRBV12-3/TRBV12-4,12,ASSFSSGGRTQY
TRBV7-9,12,ASSFDGRNQPQH
TRBV12-3/TRBV12-4,11,ASSWDFPHIQY
TRBV20-1,10,SAKEDHYEQY
TRBV27,11,ASRAGFHTEAF
TRBV9,13,ASSVASSVQETQY
TRBV7-2,11,ASSGGQGWEGV
TRBV27,11,ASSWTADYGYT
TRBV29-1,10,SAQTGGTEAF
TRBV5-1,13,ASSLVGTGVTEAF
TRBV7-3,13,ASSPTALLNTEAF
TRBV19,12,ASSARTGGNEQF
TRBV7-2,12,ASSLSGGASEQY
TRBV2,11,ASSNNWNTEAF
TRBV12-3/TRBV12-4,11,ASCVTAGETQY
TRBV12-3/TRBV12-4,12,ASSPRGENSQAF
TRBV5-1,13,ASSPQGFGLETQY
TRBV24-1,11,ATSGSGQETQY
TRBV14,12,ASTTSTNPYEQY
TRBV15,15,ATSRDQSGNSYNEQF
TRBV12-3/TRBV12-4,13,ASSFEAGGSDTQY
TRBV9,14,ASSASTTSVQETQY
TRBV7-7,13,ASSLAWDSQETQY
TRBV19,15,ASRLSRDRRTNYGYT
TRBV10-2,12,ASKERGNTDTQY
TRBV12-5,13,ASGQNVGARYGYT
TRBV2,11,ASIREGRETQY
TRBV5-1,12,ASSGTGPGETQY
TRBV9,14,ASSPGNSGGNNEQF
TRBV5-6,12,ASSFGQGGGEAF
TRBV12-3/TRBV12-4,12,ASSAGGWTGELF
TRBV5-6,13,ASSLEAPTTDTQY
TRBV7-2,13,ASSLEGQGMVGYT
TRBV6-1,14,ASRVQGAADYNEQF